Below, 15 T cell receptor beta chains from the same sample are listed, as sequenced in a study of Ad26.COV2.S vaccination and SARS-CoV-2 variants. The treatment was: some 20 received Ad26.COV2.S at low or high dose, single or two shots; about five received placebo; per-sample allocation not given. Day 63 after the first vaccine or placebo injection was the time point for sampling. The repertoire was sequenced with immunoSEQ multiplex PCR; TCRdb's copy has only in-frame clones and lacks some. The sample includes under 550,000 clones, approximately 92% of them seen just once. The sequenced sample was peripheral blood, obtained in a trial of Ad26.COV2.S vaccine versus placebo. These receptors all stem from a person between 18 and 65 years old who received the Ad26.COV2.S COVID-19 vaccine or a placebo.

This clone has just one count. The chain carries TRBV19 and TRBJ2-7; weak D call: TRBD2 (5 bases). V was shortened by 3 bases and J by 0 bases, with 12 bases between the two germline ends. Looked up from germline, CDR1 is LNHDA and CDR2 is SQIVND (reference sequence). The CDR3 loop spans 15 amino acids. CDR3 sequence: CASSITGKNSYEQYF. For the CDR3, the DNA is TGTGCCAGTAGTATTACGGGGAAAAACTCCTACGAGCAGTACTTC.

V usage is TRBV6-5 and J usage is TRBJ1-3; possibly TRBD1 for D (6 bases). Germline CDR1 is MNHEY and CDR2 is SVGAGI. Trimming removed 5 bases from V and 2 bases from J, with 13 bases in between. The length of the CDR3 is 15 residues. CDR3 region: CASSRTGHTGNTIYF. The CDR3 DNA reads TGTGCCAGCAGTCGTACAGGGCACACTGGAAACACCATATATTTT.

The chain is built from TRBV28 and TRBJ2-1; 11 nucleotides line up with TRBD2. Germline loops: CDR1 MDHEN, CDR2 SYDVKM. The CDR3 runs 15 residues. V trimming: 7 bases; J trimming: 4 bases; junction bases outside the gene matches: 6. In DNA form, the CDR3 reads TGTGCCAGCAAACTAGCGGGAGTGCAGTACAATGAGCAGTTCTTC. This codes for CASKLAGVQYNEQFF.

The chain employs TRBV10-3 and TRBJ1-1, with D possibly TRBD1 on 5 matching bases. Germline assignment: CDR1 ENHRY and CDR2 SYGVKD. The V and J ends lost 3 bases and 3 bases respectively, with 8 bases between them. This CDR3 spans 13 amino acids. The CDR3 sequence is CAISEGAYTEAFF. The CDR3 DNA follows: TGTGCCATCAGTGAAGGGGCGTACACTGAAGCTTTCTTT.

The rearrangement uses TRBV7-8 and TRBJ1-3; D might be TRBD1 (6 bases). CDR1 SGHVS and CDR2 FQNEAQ come from the germline V gene. This CDR3 comprises 16 residues. Trimming removed 0 bases from V and 3 bases from J, with 12 bases in between. CDR3 loop: CASSLAPGARGNTIYF. Here the CDR3 DNA reads TGTGCCAGCAGCTTAGCCCCAGGGGCGCGTGGAAACACCATATATTTT.

The chain joins TRBV6-2 or TRBV6-3 to TRBJ1-4, with D perhaps matching TRBD1 (5 bases). Germline CDR1 MNHEY, CDR2 SVGEGT. V lost 5 bases and J 10 bases, leaving 17 bases between the germline ends. The CDR3 extends over 14 amino acids. The CDR3 bases are TGTGCCAGCAGTCGCAGGGTTTTGATGGGAAAACTGTTTTTT. Translated, it gives CASSRRVLMGKLFF.

The chain links TRBV7-9 to TRBJ1-2; D not certain. Germline V gene data show CDR1 as SEHNR and CDR2 as FQNEAQ (reference sequence). This CDR3 has 12 residues. Trimming removed 1 base at V and 4 bases at J, with 4 bases between. DNA of the CDR3: TGTGCCAGCAGCTTAGAGGGCTATGGCTACACCTTC. Its protein product is CASSLEGYGYTF.

The rearrangement uses TRBV18 and TRBJ2-2, with D hard to call. Trimming took 3 bases from V and 8 from J, leaving 7 bases between them. This CDR3 has 12 residues. CDR1 is KGHSH and CDR2 is LQKENI in the germline V gene. The CDR3 region has the DNA TGTGCCAGCTCACCCTCATTTGGGGAGCTGTTTTTT. As protein: CASSPSFGELFF.

The J gene is TRBJ2-1, the V gene TRBV27; 10 bases are shared with TRBD2. Trimming took 5 bases from V and 5 from J; bases not matched to a gene: 6. Germline-derived CDR1 and CDR2 are MNHEY and SMNVEV (reference sequence). This CDR3 spans 15 amino acids. The CDR3 region is CASSILAGTNNEQFF. The CDR3 DNA reads TGTGCCAGCAGTATACTAGCGGGAACGAACAATGAGCAGTTCTTC.

The chain employs TRBV5-1 and TRBJ2-5, with a possible D match to TRBD2 (5 bases). Germline-derived CDR1 and CDR2 are SGHRS and YFSETQ. Trimming cost V 0 bases and J 5 bases, with 11 bases left between them. The CDR3 extends over 14 amino acids. This CDR3 reads CASSLGGSWETQYF. The CDR3, as DNA: TGCGCCAGCAGCTTGGGAGGGAGTTGGGAGACCCAGTACTTC.

The chain employs TRBV18 and TRBJ2-1; D is unresolved. This CDR3 comprises 13 residues. The V end lost 4 bases, the J end lost 9 bases, and 13 bases lay between the germline ends. In germline, CDR1 is KGHSH, CDR2 LQKENI. The CDR3 nucleotides read TGTGCCAGCTCACTCGCTAGGGATGCTGAGCAGTTCTTC. Translating it yields CASSLARDAEQFF.

The chain has TRBV4-3 and TRBJ1-2; perhaps TRBD1 as D (5 bases). This CDR3 region has 16 residues. Per germline, CDR1 LGHNA and CDR2 YSLEER. The V end was cut by 1 base, the J end by 4 bases, with 16 bases between. This CDR3 is CASSQVPRGNFYGYTF. The DNA of the CDR3 is TGCGCCAGCAGCCAAGTCCCGAGGGGTAACTTCTATGGCTACACCTTC.

V is TRBV30 and J is TRBJ1-2; unclear D gene. Trimming removed 2 bases from V and 6 bases from J, with 13 bases in between. Germline lookup yields CDR1 GTSNPN and CDR2 SVGIG (reference sequence). CDR3 size: 13 residues. The CDR3 bases are TGTGCCTGGAGTAATTCCCTCGGGAATGGCTACACCTTC. The encoded protein is CAWSNSLGNGYTF. Based on the CDR3 plus reference TRBV30 and TRBJ1-2, the full variable domain is SQTIHQWPATLVQPVGSPLSLECTVEGTSNPNLYWYRQAAGRGLQLLFYSVGIGQISSEVPQNLSASRPQDRQFILSSKKLLLSDSGFYLCAWSNSLGNGYTFGSGTRLTVV.

J is TRBJ2-1 and V is TRBV28; D gene unclear. Trimming took 6 bases from V and 4 from J, leaving 13 bases between them. Germline-derived CDR1 and CDR2 are MDHEN and SYDVKM. CDR3 length: 14 amino acids. CDR3: CASRDPSPYNEQFF. As DNA, the CDR3 is TGTGCCAGCAGGGACCCCTCTCCTTACAATGAGCAGTTCTTC.

The chain couples TRBV7-9 to TRBJ1-1; 9 nucleotides line up with TRBD1. Per germline, CDR1 SEHNR and CDR2 FQNEAQ (reference sequence). J lost 4 bases, V lost 3 bases, and 6 bases had no gene match. There are 15 residues in the CDR3. The CDR3 spells CASSFLGQGGTEAFF. The CDR3 region has the DNA TGTGCCAGCAGCTTTCTGGGACAGGGCGGCACTGAAGCTTTCTTT.